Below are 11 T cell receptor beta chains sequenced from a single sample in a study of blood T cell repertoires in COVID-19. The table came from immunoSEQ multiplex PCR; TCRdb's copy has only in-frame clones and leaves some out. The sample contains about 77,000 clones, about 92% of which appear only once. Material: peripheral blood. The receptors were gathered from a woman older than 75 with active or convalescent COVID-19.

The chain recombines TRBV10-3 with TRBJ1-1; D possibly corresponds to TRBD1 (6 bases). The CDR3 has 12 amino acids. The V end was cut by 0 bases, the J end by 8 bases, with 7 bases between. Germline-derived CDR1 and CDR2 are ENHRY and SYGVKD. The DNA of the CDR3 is TGTGCCATCAGTGAGTCGGGGACAGAAGCTTTCTTT. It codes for CAISESGTEAFF.

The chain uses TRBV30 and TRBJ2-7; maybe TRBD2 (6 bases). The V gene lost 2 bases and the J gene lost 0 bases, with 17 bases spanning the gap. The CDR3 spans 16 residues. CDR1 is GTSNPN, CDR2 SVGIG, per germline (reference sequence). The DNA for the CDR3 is TGTGCCTGGAGTCTAGGACACAGGACTACCTCCTACGAGCAGTACTTC. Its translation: CAWSLGHRTTSYEQYF.

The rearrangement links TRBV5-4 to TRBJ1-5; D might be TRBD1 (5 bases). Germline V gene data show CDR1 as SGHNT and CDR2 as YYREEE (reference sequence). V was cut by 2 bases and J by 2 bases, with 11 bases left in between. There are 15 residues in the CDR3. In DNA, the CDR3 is TGTGCCAGCAGCTTAGGAGGGGTTGGCAATCAGCCCCAGCATTTT. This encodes CASSLGGVGNQPQHF.

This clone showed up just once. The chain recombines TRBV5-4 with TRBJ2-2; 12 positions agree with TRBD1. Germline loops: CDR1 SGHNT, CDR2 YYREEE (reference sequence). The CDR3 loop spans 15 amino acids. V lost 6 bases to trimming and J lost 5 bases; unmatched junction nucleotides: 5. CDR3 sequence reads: CASTGQGAGTGELFF. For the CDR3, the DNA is TGTGCCAGCACGGGACAGGGGGCTGGAACCGGGGAGCTGTTTTTT.

The CDR3 bases are TGTGCCACCAGTGATTTAACGGGCTCCTACAATGAGCAGTTCTTC. It encodes CATSDLTGSYNEQFF. The rearrangement links TRBV24-1 to TRBJ2-1, with D unresolved. Germline V gene lookup returns CDR1 KGHDR and CDR2 SFDVKD. Trimming pared 1 base from V and 0 bases from J, leaving 6 bases between. The CDR3 contains 15 residues.

The CDR3 sequence: CASSEGSTMDSPLHF. The CDR3 DNA is TGTGCCAGCAGTGAGGGGAGTACGATGGATTCACCCCTCCACTTT. The V gene is TRBV6-1, the J gene TRBJ1-6; D gene uncertain. This CDR3 is built from 15 residues. Germline V gives CDR1 MNHNS, CDR2 SASEGT. V lost 3 bases, J lost 8 bases, and 14 bases lay in between.

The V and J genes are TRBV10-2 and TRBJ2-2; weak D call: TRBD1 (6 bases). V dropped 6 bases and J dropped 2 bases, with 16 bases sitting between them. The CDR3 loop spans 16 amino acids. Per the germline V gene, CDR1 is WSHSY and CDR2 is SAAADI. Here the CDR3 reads CASSLGAGANTGELFF. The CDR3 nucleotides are TGCGCCAGCAGCCTAGGGGCAGGGGCCAACACCGGGGAGCTGTTTTTT.

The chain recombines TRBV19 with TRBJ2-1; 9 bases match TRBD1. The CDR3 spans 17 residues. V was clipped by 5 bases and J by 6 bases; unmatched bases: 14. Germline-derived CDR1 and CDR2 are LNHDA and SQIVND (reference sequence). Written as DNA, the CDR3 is TGTGCCAGTAGTCCATGGATTAGGGGACAGGGATCCAATGAGCAGTTCTTC. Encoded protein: CASSPWIRGQGSNEQFF. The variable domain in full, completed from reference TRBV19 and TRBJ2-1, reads DGGITQSPKYLFRKEGQNVTLSCEQNLNHDAMYWYRQDPGQGLRLIYYSQIVNDFQKGDIAEGYSVSREKKESFPLTVTSAQKNPTAFYLCASSPWIRGQGSNEQFFGPGTRLTVL.

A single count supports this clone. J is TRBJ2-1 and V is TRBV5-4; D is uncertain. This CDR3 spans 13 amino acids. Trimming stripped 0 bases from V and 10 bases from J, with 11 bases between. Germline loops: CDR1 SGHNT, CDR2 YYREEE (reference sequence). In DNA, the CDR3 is TGTGCCAGCAGCTTGGGGGCAGGTCTGGAGCAGTTCTTC. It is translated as CASSLGAGLEQFF. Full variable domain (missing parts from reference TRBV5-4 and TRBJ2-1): ETGVTQSPTHLIKTRGQQVTLRCSSQSGHNTVSWYQQALGQGPQFIFQYYREEENGRGNFPPRFSGLQFPNYSSELNVNALELDDSALYLCASSLGAGLEQFFGPGTRLTVL.

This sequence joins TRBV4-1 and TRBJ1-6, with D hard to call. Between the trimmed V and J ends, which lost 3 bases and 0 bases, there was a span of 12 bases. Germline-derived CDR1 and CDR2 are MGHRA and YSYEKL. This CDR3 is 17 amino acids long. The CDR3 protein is CASSQLQVPSYNSPLHF. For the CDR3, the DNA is TGCGCCAGCAGCCAGCTTCAGGTACCCTCCTATAATTCACCCCTCCACTTT.

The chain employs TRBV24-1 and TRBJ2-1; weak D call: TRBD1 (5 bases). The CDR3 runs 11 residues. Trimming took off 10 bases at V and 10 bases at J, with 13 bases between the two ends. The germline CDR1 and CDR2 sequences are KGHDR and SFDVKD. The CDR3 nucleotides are TGTGCCACACAACAGGTTAGCGAGCAGTTCTTC. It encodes CATQQVSEQFF.